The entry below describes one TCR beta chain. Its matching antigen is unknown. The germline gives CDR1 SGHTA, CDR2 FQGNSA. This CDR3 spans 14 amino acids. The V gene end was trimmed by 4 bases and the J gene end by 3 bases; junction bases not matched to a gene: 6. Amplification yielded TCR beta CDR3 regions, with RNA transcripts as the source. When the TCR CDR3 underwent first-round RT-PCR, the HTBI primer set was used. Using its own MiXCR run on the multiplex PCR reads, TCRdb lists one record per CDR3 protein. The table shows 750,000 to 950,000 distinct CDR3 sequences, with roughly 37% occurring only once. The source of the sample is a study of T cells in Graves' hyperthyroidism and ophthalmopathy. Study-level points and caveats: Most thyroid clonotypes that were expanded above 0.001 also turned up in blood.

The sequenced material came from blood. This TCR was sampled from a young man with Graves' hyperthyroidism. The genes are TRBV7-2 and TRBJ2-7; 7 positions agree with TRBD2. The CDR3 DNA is TGTGCCAGCAGCTCAGTCGCGGGAGTCTACGAGCAGTACTTC. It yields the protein CASSSVAGVYEQYF.